A single sample gave rise to the 13 T cell receptor beta chains below, sequenced in a study of cytomegalovirus exposure and HLA in healthy donors. Vbeta (60) and Jbeta (13) primers were used in the PCR. Method: immunoSEQ multiplex PCR; TCRdb's copy keeps in-frame clones and lacks some. The table for this sample gives 130,000 to 150,000 clones. Sample: PBMCs. The receptors were sampled from a woman between 50 and 59 years old in good health and CMV-seronegative.

In regard to this clone: Other DNA sequences of this sample code for an identical CDR3. The chain joins TRBV7-9 to TRBJ2-3; D is unclear. In germline, CDR1 is SEHNR, CDR2 FQNEAQ (reference sequence). V was clipped by 4 bases and J by 3 bases, with 17 bases between them. The CDR3 loop spans 16 amino acids. CDR3 sequence: CASSSLLGSPTDTQYF. For the CDR3, the DNA is TGTGCCAGCAGCTCCCTTCTAGGCTCCCCGACAGATACGCAGTATTTT.

This chain's CDR3 is CASSLLQGEVSNQPQHF. CDR3 in DNA: TGTGCCAGCAGTTTATTACAGGGGGAGGTGAGCAATCAGCCCCAGCATTTT. This chain joins TRBV28 and TRBJ1-5, with 8 nucleotides matching TRBD1. The germline gives CDR1 MDHEN, CDR2 SYDVKM. This CDR3 spans 17 amino acids. V lost 1 base to trimming and J lost 1 base; unmatched junction nucleotides: 6.

The rearrangement uses TRBV19 and TRBJ1-3; D not resolved. Looked up from germline, CDR1 is LNHDA and CDR2 is SQIVND (reference sequence). The CDR3 spans 13 residues. Trimming cost V 5 bases and J 2 bases, with 7 bases left between them. CDR3 nucleotide sequence: TGTGCCAGTAGTCGGGGAGCTGGAAACACCATATATTTT. It yields the protein CASSRGAGNTIYF.

The chain employs TRBV13 and TRBJ2-7; D gene uncertain. Looked up from germline, CDR1 is PRHDT and CDR2 is FYEKMQ (reference sequence). The CDR3 contains 13 residues. Trimming shortened V by 2 bases and J by 2 bases, and 7 bases separated the two germline ends. The CDR3 is CASSLSYAYEQYF. The CDR3 region has the DNA TGTGCCAGCAGCTTATCCTATGCCTACGAGCAGTACTTC.

The chain joins TRBV15 to TRBJ2-7, with 9 bases identical to TRBD1. V gave up 1 base and J gave up 6 bases; unmatched junction bases: 7. Per the germline V gene, CDR1 is LNHNV and CDR2 is YYDKDF (reference sequence). This CDR3 region has 15 residues. CDR3 nucleotides: TGTGCCACCAGCAGAGCCGGGACAGGGAGCCTCGAGCAGTACTTC. Translation: CATSRAGTGSLEQYF.

The CDR3: CASSPKPLAGTDTQYF. The CDR3, as DNA: TGTGCCAGCAGCCCTAAACCCCTAGCGGGCACAGATACGCAGTATTTT. The chain recombines TRBV14 with TRBJ2-3, with TRBD2 matching 7 bases. Germline-derived CDR1 and CDR2 are SGHDN and FVKESK. Losses at the gene ends were 4 bases for V and 1 base for J; bases not matched to a gene: 8. CDR3 length equals 16 residues.

This chain links TRBV5-1 with TRBJ1-2; D is perhaps TRBD1 (5 bases). The length of the CDR3 is 11 residues. Germline V gene lookup returns CDR1 SGHRS and CDR2 YFSETQ. Trimming took 3 bases from V and 7 from J, leaving 7 bases between them. CDR3 protein: CASSWGGGYTF. For the CDR3, the DNA is TGCGCCAGCAGCTGGGGGGGTGGCTACACCTTC.

The J gene is TRBJ1-5, the V gene TRBV30; D possibly corresponds to TRBD1 (6 bases). This CDR3 is 15 amino acids long. The V gene's germline CDR1 is GTSNPN and CDR2 SVGIG (reference sequence). Trimming removed 2 bases at V and 2 bases at J, with 13 bases between. The CDR3 sequence: CAWSKGGMGNQPQHF. CDR3 DNA sequence: TGTGCCTGGAGTAAGGGGGGGATGGGCAATCAGCCCCAGCATTTT.

The rearrangement joins TRBV6-1 to TRBJ1-5, with D unresolved. Trimming removed 3 bases at V and 1 base at J, with 10 bases between. The CDR3 consists of 15 residues. Germline V lookup: CDR1 MNHNS, CDR2 SASEGT. The CDR3 DNA is TGTGCCAGCAGTGATTGGCACGGGAGCAATCAGCCCCAGCATTTT. Translated, it gives CASSDWHGSNQPQHF.

The V call is TRBV5-1, the J call TRBJ2-5, with D maybe TRBD1 (5 bases). CDR1 is SGHRS, CDR2 YFSETQ, per germline. This CDR3 contains 14 residues. V was cut by 0 bases and J by 4 bases, with 10 bases left in between. DNA of the CDR3: TGCGCCAGCAGCTTGGAGGGGTCGGGAGAGACCCAGTACTTC. This sequence encodes CASSLEGSGETQYF.

V is TRBV30 and J is TRBJ1-6; TRBD1 matches 8 bases. The CDR3 loop spans 14 amino acids. Trimming removed 3 bases from V and 5 bases from J; junction bases left unmatched: 3. Germline CDR1 is GTSNPN and CDR2 is SVGIG (reference sequence). The CDR3 DNA sequence: TGTGCCTGGAGCCCGGGACAGGATAATTCACCCCTCCACTTT. This gives the protein CAWSPGQDNSPLHF.

The chain couples TRBV7-9 to TRBJ2-7; TRBD2 agrees at 7 bases. Unmatched junction bases numbered 6, after V lost 1 base and J lost 3 bases. Germline-derived CDR1 and CDR2 are SEHNR and FQNEAQ (reference sequence). The CDR3 totals 15 residues. CDR3 bases: TGTGCCAGCAGCTTAGTAGGATCTAGCGGCTACGAGCAGTACTTC. It specifies CASSLVGSSGYEQYF.

The J gene is TRBJ1-5, the V gene TRBV7-8; no firm D call. The V end was cut by 3 bases, the J end by 3 bases, with 9 bases between. CDR3 length: 14 residues. Germline-derived CDR1 and CDR2 are SGHVS and FQNEAQ. Here the CDR3 reads CASSLGRANQPQHF. CDR3 DNA sequence: TGTGCCAGCAGCTTGGGCAGAGCCAATCAGCCCCAGCATTTT.